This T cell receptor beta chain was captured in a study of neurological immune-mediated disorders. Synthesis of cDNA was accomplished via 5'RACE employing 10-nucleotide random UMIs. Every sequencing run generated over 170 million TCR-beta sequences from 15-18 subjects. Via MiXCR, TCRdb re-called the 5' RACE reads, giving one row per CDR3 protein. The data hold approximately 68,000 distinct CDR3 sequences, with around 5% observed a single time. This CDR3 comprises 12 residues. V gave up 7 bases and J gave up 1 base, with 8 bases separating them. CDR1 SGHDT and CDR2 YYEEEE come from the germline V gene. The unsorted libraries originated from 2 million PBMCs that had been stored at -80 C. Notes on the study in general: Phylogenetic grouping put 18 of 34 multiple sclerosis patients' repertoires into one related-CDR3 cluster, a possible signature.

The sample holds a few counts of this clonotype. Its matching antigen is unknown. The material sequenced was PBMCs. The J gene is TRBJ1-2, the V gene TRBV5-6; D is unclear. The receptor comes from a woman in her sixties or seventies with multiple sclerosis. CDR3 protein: CASDAGNYGYTF. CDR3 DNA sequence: TGTGCCAGCGACGCTGGTAACTATGGCTACACCTTC.